This T cell receptor (beta chain) originates from a study of T cell responses to AZD1222 COVID-19 vaccine. Study-wide points: Dominant at 160-218 and 743-854, vaccine-associated CD4 TCRs also spanned spike. The reported proportion of spike-specific TCRs targeting unmutated variant regions was nearly half. Among AZD1222 vaccinees, only 5 or 6 were seropositive at baseline. Repertoires in all cases were sampled only once the peak T cell response had passed.

The method was immunoSEQ multiplex PCR; TCRdb's version includes in-frame clones alone and lacks a portion of them. This sample yields around 150,000 clones, of which roughly nine tenths are seen a single time; over 1% belongs to the top ten. As regards this clone: Its specificity is not known.

Germline V gene sequence: CDR1 SGDLS, CDR2 YYNGEE. V dropped 3 bases and J dropped 7 bases, with 6 bases sitting between them. CDR3 length: 11 amino acids. The chain is built from TRBV9 and TRBJ2-3, with D possibly matching TRBD1 (6 bases). This clonotype was sampled from an adult who received the AZD1222 COVID-19 vaccine. Here the sequenced sample was peripheral blood, taken 28 days after the second AZD1222 dose. The chain's CDR3 is CASSGGHTQYF. CDR3 nucleotide sequence: TGTGCCAGCAGCGGGGGGCATACGCAGTATTTT.